The sample holds one count of the clone carrying this T cell receptor beta chain. Its antigen is not known. A multiplex PCR was run with 60 Vbeta primers and 13 Jbeta primers. The data were produced by immunoSEQ multiplex PCR, yet TCRdb's version contains in-frame clones alone and is incomplete. The table includes over 150,000 clones, 84% detected once. This sample is part of a study of cytomegalovirus exposure and HLA in healthy donors. Study observations and caveats: A few CMV-associated chains proved CMV antigen-specific in vitro. Diagnosis of cytomegalovirus status made by the classifier reportedly showed high specificity and sensitivity.

The sequencing input was PBMCs. This receptor was taken from a boy under 10 years old in good health and CMV-seronegative.

The CDR3 coding sequence is TGTGCCAGCAGTCCCCGGACAGGCTCCTACGAGCAGTACTTC. This translates into CASSPRTGSYEQYF. The chain combines TRBV6-5 with TRBJ2-7; 7 positions agree with TRBD1. The germline V gene has CDR1 MNHEY and CDR2 SVGAGI. V shed 5 bases, J shed 0 bases, and the junction held 4 bases outside the gene matches. The CDR3 has 14 amino acids.